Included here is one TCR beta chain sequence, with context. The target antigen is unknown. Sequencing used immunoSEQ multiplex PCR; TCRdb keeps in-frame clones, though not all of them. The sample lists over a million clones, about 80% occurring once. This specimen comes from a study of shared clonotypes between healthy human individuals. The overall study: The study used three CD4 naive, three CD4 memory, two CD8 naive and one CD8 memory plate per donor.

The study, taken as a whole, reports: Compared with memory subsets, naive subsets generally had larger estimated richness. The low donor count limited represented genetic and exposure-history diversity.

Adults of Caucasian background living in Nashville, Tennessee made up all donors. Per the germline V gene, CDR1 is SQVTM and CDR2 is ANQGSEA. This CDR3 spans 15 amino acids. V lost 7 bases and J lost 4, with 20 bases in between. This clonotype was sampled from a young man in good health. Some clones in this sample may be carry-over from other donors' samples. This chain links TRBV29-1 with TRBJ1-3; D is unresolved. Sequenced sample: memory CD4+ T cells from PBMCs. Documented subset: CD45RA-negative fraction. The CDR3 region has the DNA TGCAGCGGTTCTCTACAGTCCGGATCGGGAAACACCATATATTTT. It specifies CSGSLQSGSGNTIYF.